Shown below are 25 T cell receptor beta chains from a single sample sequenced in a study of T-cell reconstitution after alpha-beta-depleted transplantation in children. The authors prepared the TCRbeta library with unique molecular identifiers. TCRdb processed the PCR reads anew with MiXCR; each CDR3 protein has one entry. The data hold 65,000 to 85,000 distinct CDR3 sequences, with roughly a tenth observed a single time. The source material was PBMCs, sampled before TCRalphabeta/CD19-depleted stem cell transplant. These receptor sequences come from a boy between 10 and 17 years old with acute myeloid leukemia, due to receive a stem cell transplant.

This clonotype appeared many times. This chain connects TRBV5-6 to TRBJ1-3; TRBD1 might be the D (6 bases). V shed 3 bases and J shed 0 bases, with 10 bases lying between them. This CDR3 is built from 15 residues. The germline CDR1 and CDR2 sequences are SGHDT and YYEEEE. CDR3 in amino acids: CASSSTGLSGNTIYF. DNA for the CDR3: TGTGCCAGCAGCTCCACAGGGCTCTCTGGAAACACCATATATTTT.

This clonotype has at least ten counts. The genes are TRBV7-2 and TRBJ2-7; D call uncertain. Trimming took off 1 base at V and 3 bases at J, with 7 bases between the two ends. This CDR3 comprises 13 residues. Germline loops: CDR1 SGHTA, CDR2 FQGNSA. The CDR3, as DNA: TGTGCCAGCAGCTTAGGAGGTTTCTACGAGCAGTACTTC. It encodes CASSLGGFYEQYF.

As for this clonotype: Since a much larger clone is just one base distant, this may be a read error. The chain has TRBV3-1 and TRBJ2-1; 8 positions match TRBD2. The CDR3 length is 17 residues. The V gene's germline CDR1 is LGHDT and CDR2 YNNKEL (reference sequence). CDR3 protein: CACSFLLTRGGENEQFF. The DNA for the CDR3 is TGTGCCTGCAGTTTCCTTCTAACTCGGGGGGGTGAGAATGAGCAGTTCTTC.

This clonotype has a count of ten or more. The rearrangement uses TRBV20-1 and TRBJ2-1; a possible D gene is TRBD2 (6 bases). The CDR3 sequence is 16 residues long. Germline V CDR1 and CDR2: DFQATT, SNEGSKA (reference sequence). Between the trimmed V and J ends, which lost 1 base and 2 bases, there was a span of 15 bases. This chain's CDR3 is CSARGVRGTTYNEQFF. In nucleotides, the CDR3 is TGCAGTGCTAGAGGGGTTCGCGGGACCACCTACAATGAGCAGTTCTTC.

In nucleotides, the CDR3 is TGTGCCAGCTCACCGGGACAGGGTATAGTGGATACGCAGTATTTT. Translation gives CASSPGQGIVDTQYF. The rearrangement links TRBV18 to TRBJ2-3; 9 nucleotides agree with TRBD1. The CDR3 extends over 15 amino acids. V lost 3 bases, J lost 6 bases, and 7 bases stayed unmatched. Germline-derived CDR1 and CDR2 are KGHSH and LQKENI. Using reference TRBV18 and TRBJ2-3 for the parts outside the CDR3, the full variable domain is NAGVMQNPRHLVRRRGQEARLRCSPMKGHSHVYWYRQLPEEGLKFMVYLQKENIIDESGMPKERFSAEFPKEGPSILRIQQVVRGDSAAYFCASSPGQGIVDTQYFGPGTRLTVL.

This clonotype was counted a few times. The chain has TRBV14 and TRBJ2-1; 10 nucleotides agree with TRBD2. CDR3 length equals 17 residues. Trimming took 1 base from V and 0 from J; bases not matched to a gene: 3. CDR1 and CDR2 (germline): SGHDN, FVKESK. Here the CDR3 reads CASSQGPSGSSYNEQFF. CDR3 nucleotide sequence: TGTGCCAGCAGCCAAGGGCCTAGCGGGAGCTCCTACAATGAGCAGTTCTTC.

As regards this clonotype: A read error may account for a junction end that differs from germline. V and J are TRBV6-5 and TRBJ1-5; maybe TRBD1 (5 bases). This CDR3 has 16 residues. Germline V CDR1 and CDR2: MNHEY, SVGAGI. The chain's CDR3 is CDSSYGGPNSNQPQHF. The CDR3 nucleotides read TGTGACAGCAGTTACGGGGGACCGAATAGCAATCAGCCCCAGCATTTT.

This clonotype was seen repeatedly, ten times or more. The V call is TRBV5-1, the J call TRBJ2-5, with 8 bases identical to TRBD2. Germline values: CDR1 SGHRS, CDR2 YFSETQ. V lost 0 bases, J lost 5 bases, and 9 bases stayed unmatched. The CDR3 spans 16 residues. The CDR3 region has the DNA TGCGCCAGCAGCTTGGGGGCTCAGCGGGGGAAGGAGACCCAGTACTTC. Amino acids: CASSLGAQRGKETQYF. The complete variable domain, with remaining parts taken from reference TRBV5-1 and TRBJ2-5, reads KAGVTQTPRYLIKTRGQQVTLSCSPISGHRSVSWYQQTPGQGLQFLFEYFSETQRNKGNFPGRFSGRQFSNSRSEMNVSTLELGDSALYLCASSLGAQRGKETQYFGPGTRLLVL.

This clonotype was picked up a small number of times. The chain is built from TRBV7-9 and TRBJ2-5; a possible D gene is TRBD1 (5 bases). Trimming removed 5 bases from V and 5 bases from J, with 15 bases in between. This CDR3 is 14 amino acids long. CDR1 and CDR2 (germline): SEHNR, FQNEAQ (reference sequence). As DNA, the CDR3 is TGTGCCAGCAGCCCAGGGCAGCTCGGGGAGACCCAGTACTTC. It encodes CASSPGQLGETQYF.

This chain joins TRBV11-1 and TRBJ2-6; the match to TRBD1 covers 10 bases. Trimming at V came to 3 bases and at J to 4 bases, leaving 12 bases not matched to a gene. The CDR3 runs to 19 residues. Germline V gives CDR1 SGHAT, CDR2 FQDESV (reference sequence). The CDR3 coding sequence is TGTGCCAGCAGCTTCGGCCGGGACAGGGGCTCGAGCGGGGCCAACGTCCTGACTTTC. This translates into CASSFGRDRGSSGANVLTF. Full variable domain (outside the CDR3, taken from reference TRBV11-1 and TRBJ2-6): EAEVAQSPRYKITEKSQAVAFWCDPISGHATLYWYRQILGQGPELLVQFQDESVVDDSQLPKDRFSAERLKGVDSTLKIQPAELGDSAMYLCASSFGRDRGSSGANVLTFGAGSRLTVL.

With respect to this clonotype: This clone may be a read error of a much larger clone one base away. This chain links TRBV20-1 with TRBJ2-5; D might be TRBD1 (5 bases). The CDR3 has 15 residues. Trimming removed 0 bases at V and 1 base at J, with 12 bases between. From germline, CDR1 is DFQATT and CDR2 SNEGSKA (reference sequence). CDR3 protein: CSARDNIRGQETQYF. CDR3 bases: TGCAGTGCTAGAGATAATATTAGGGGCCAAGAGACCCAGTACTTC.

This clonotype was found many times. The chain recombines TRBV12-3 or TRBV12-4 with TRBJ2-7, with 10 bases identical to TRBD2. The CDR3 spans 16 residues. Trimming at V came to 6 bases and at J to 3 bases, leaving 11 bases not matched to a gene. This chain's CDR3 is CASRRTPSGSVYEQYF. CDR3 coding DNA: TGTGCCAGCAGGAGAACCCCTAGCGGGAGTGTCTACGAGCAGTACTTC.

This clonotype was seen ten or more times. The V call is TRBV14, the J call TRBJ1-2; D is possibly TRBD1 (5 bases). V was pared by 3 bases and J by 4 bases, with 9 bases between. The CDR3 consists of 13 residues. The germline V gene has CDR1 SGHDN and CDR2 FVKESK. Here the CDR3 DNA reads TGTGCCAGCAGCCAGGTAACAGGCTATGGCTACACCTTC. Translated: CASSQVTGYGYTF.

This clonotype was counted at least ten times. J is TRBJ1-1 and V is TRBV18; 7 positions agree with TRBD1. Germline assignment: CDR1 KGHSH and CDR2 LQKENI. The CDR3 runs to 15 residues. The V and J ends lost 3 bases and 1 base, in that order; junction bases with no gene match: 5. The CDR3 loop reads CASSPDRAPNTEAFF. DNA for the CDR3: TGTGCCAGCTCACCCGACAGGGCTCCGAACACTGAAGCTTTCTTT.

This clonotype was recorded at least ten times. As DNA, the CDR3 is TGTGCCAGCAGCTTAAACGGGATAGTCCAAGAGACCCAGTACTTC. Residues: CASSLNGIVQETQYF. The chain is built from TRBV7-2 and TRBJ2-5; the D gene is possibly TRBD2 (5 bases). V shed 2 bases and J shed 1 base, with 11 bases lying between them. Germline CDR1 reads SGHTA; CDR2 reads FQGNSA. The CDR3 is 15 amino acids.

This clonotype was seen at least ten times. The rearrangement links TRBV5-1 to TRBJ2-1; TRBD2 matches 11 bases. J lost 13 bases, V lost 3 bases, and 12 bases had no gene match. The CDR3 runs 15 residues. Germline loops: CDR1 SGHRS, CDR2 YFSETQ. The CDR3 nucleotides are TGCGCCAGCAGCTCTACGACTAGCGGGGAGAGGAGACAGTTCTTC. Amino acids: CASSSTTSGERRQFF.

This clonotype was seen repeatedly, ten times or more. This chain uses TRBV18 with TRBJ2-2, with 9 bases aligning to TRBD2. The J segment lost 1 base and the V segment lost 3 bases, leaving 0 bases of the junction unmatched. The V gene's germline CDR1 is KGHSH and CDR2 LQKENI. The CDR3 is 15 amino acids. The CDR3 nucleotides are TGTGCCAGCTCACCGACTAGCGGGAACACCGGGGAGCTGTTTTTT. This encodes CASSPTSGNTGELFF.

This clonotype was picked up many times. The chain joins TRBV5-1 to TRBJ1-1; D possibly corresponds to TRBD1 (6 bases). The CDR3 length is 14 residues. Trimming shortened V by 5 bases and J by 6 bases, and 17 bases separated the two germline ends. Germline CDR1 reads SGHRS; CDR2 reads YFSETQ. The DNA of the CDR3 is TGCGCCAGCAGACGCGGACAGCTTGTATCTGAAGCTTTCTTT. This translates into CASRRGQLVSEAFF.

This clonotype was counted ten times or more. The J gene is TRBJ2-7, the V gene TRBV20-1, with TRBD2 as a possible D gene (6 bases). Germline V gene lookup returns CDR1 DFQATT and CDR2 SNEGSKA (reference sequence). V was pared by 2 bases and J by 0 bases, with 14 bases between. The CDR3 is 15 amino acids. The CDR3 nucleotides are TGCAGTGCTAGATCTGGAGGGGAGAGCTCCTACGAGCAGTACGTC. This codes for CSARSGGESSYEQYV.

This clonotype was seen many times. The chain has TRBV12-3 or TRBV12-4 and TRBJ1-1, with a tentative D call TRBD1 (5 bases). This CDR3 contains 13 residues. In DNA, the CDR3 is TGTTCCTCCAGGAGGGGCGAGGGAACTGAAGCTTTCTTT. Encoded protein: CSSRRGEGTEAFF.

The chain joins TRBV12-3 or TRBV12-4 to TRBJ1-2; tentative D call: TRBD1 (6 bases). V was pared by 3 bases and J by 4 bases, with 9 bases between. CDR3 length: 13 residues. CDR3 bases: TGTGCCAGCAGTTTTTGGGGGGCCTATGGCTACACCTTC. It encodes CASSFWGAYGYTF.

This clonotype has a count of ten or more. This sequence joins TRBV4-1 and TRBJ2-2, with unresolved D. V lost 4 bases, J lost 5 bases, and 5 bases lay in between. The length of the CDR3 is 12 residues. CDR1 and CDR2 (germline): MGHRA, YSYEKL. The CDR3 loop is CASSPRTGELFF. The CDR3 bases are TGCGCCAGCAGCCCTAGGACCGGGGAGCTGTTTTTT.

The table lists this clonotype with a few counts. The V gene is TRBV18, the J gene TRBJ2-7, with D perhaps being TRBD1 or TRBD2 (7 bases each). The germline V and J ends were trimmed by 1 base and 7 bases, with 17 bases remaining between them. CDR1 KGHSH and CDR2 LQKENI come from the germline V gene. The CDR3 spans 15 residues. DNA of the CDR3: TGTGCCAGCTCACCACGGCAGGGGGGGAGCTCTGAGCAGTACGTC. It specifies CASSPRQGGSSEQYV.

This clonotype was seen ten or more times. The J gene is TRBJ1-1, the V gene TRBV5-1; D is possibly TRBD1 (5 bases). The CDR3 length is 14 residues. The germline V gene has CDR1 SGHRS and CDR2 YFSETQ. The germline V and J ends were trimmed by 4 bases and 5 bases, with 15 bases remaining between them. The CDR3: CASSAGLPTTEAFF. CDR3 sequence (DNA): TGCGCCAGCAGCGCGGGACTCCCGACAACTGAAGCTTTCTTT.

There are many counts of this clonotype. The chain joins TRBV6-5 to TRBJ2-7, with TRBD2 identical over 8 bases. This CDR3 has 11 amino acids. The ends lost 8 bases at V and 4 bases at J; junction bases unmatched: 1. In germline, CDR1 is MNHEY, CDR2 SVGAGI. The CDR3 DNA reads as TGTGCCAGCTTAGCGGGGTACGAGCAGTACTTC. Amino acid sequence: CASLAGYEQYF.